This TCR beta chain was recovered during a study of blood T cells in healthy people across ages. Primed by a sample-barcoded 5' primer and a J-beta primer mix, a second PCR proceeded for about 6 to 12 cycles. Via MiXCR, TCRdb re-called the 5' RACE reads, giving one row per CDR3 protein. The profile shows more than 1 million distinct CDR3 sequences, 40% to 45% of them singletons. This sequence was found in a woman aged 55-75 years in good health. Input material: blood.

In nucleotides, the CDR3 is TGTGCCAGCAGTCCCCAGATCGCTGAAGAGACCCAGTACTTC. It yields the protein CASSPQIAEETQYF. The chain joins TRBV12-3 or TRBV12-4 to TRBJ2-7; D gene ambiguous. The J call may be in error: the DNA end matches TRBJ2-5 better. The CDR3 extends over 14 amino acids.